This entry is about one TCR beta chain. The antigen remains unidentified. Mismatch with germline at one junction end may stem from a read error. This CDR3 spans 15 amino acids. Germline CDR1 and CDR2: SGDLS and YYNGEE. The sample originates from a study of graft-versus-host responses after intestinal transplantation. Study-wide context: Recipients obtained multivisceral, liver-intestinal, or isolated intestinal transplants. Following induction with anti-thymocyte globulin, all recipients were given tacrolimus and steroids for about three years.

Regarding the study as a whole: When patients had graft-donor T cell macrochimerism, their allografts held high graft-versus-host to host-versus-graft clonal ratios. GvH clones were identified in recipient marrow, with some first appearing in ileum or blood.

Some clones are missing from TCRdb's copy, which holds only in-frame ones; the method was immunoSEQ multiplex PCR. This table has 10,000 to 15,000 clones, 93% appearing once. This chain uses TRBV9 with TRBJ1-6; maybe TRBD1 (6 bases). The sample was PBMCs, taken 109 days after intestinal transplant. This sequence was found in a human patient who received an intestinal transplant, so some T cells may come from the graft donor. The CDR3 reads CASSAETGYSSPLHF. The CDR3 DNA sequence: TGTGCCAGCAGTGCTGAGACAGGTTATAGTTCACCCCTCCACTTT.